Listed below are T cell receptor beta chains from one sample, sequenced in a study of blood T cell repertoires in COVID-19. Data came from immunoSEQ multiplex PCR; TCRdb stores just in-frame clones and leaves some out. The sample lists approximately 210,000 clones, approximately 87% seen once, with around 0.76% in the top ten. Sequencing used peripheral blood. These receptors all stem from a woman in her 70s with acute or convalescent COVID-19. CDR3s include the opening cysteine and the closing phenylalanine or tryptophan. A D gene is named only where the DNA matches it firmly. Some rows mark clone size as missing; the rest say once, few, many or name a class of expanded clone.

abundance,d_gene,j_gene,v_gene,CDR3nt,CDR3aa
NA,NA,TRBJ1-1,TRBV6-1,TGTGCCAGCAGTGAAGGAGTTAACACTGAAGCTTTCTTT,CASSEGVNTEAFF
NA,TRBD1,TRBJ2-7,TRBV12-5,TGTGCTAGTGGTTTGGTACAGGGGCACGAGCAGTACTTC,CASGLVQGHEQYF
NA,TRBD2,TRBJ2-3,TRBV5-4,TGTGCCAGCAGCTTGGGACTAGCAGCTCCAGATACGCAGTATTTT,CASSLGLAAPDTQYF
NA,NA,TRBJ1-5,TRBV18,TGTGCCAGCTCATCGGGGGGGGGCGCCGGTCAGCCCCAGCATTTT,CASSSGGGAGQPQHF
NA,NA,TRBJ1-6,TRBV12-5,TGTGCTAGTGGTTTGGAGCCGGGGGCACCCCTCCACTTT,CASGLEPGAPLHF
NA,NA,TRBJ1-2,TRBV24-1,TGTGCCACCAGTGATAAGGGGCGTCGCTACACCTTC,CATSDKGRRYTF
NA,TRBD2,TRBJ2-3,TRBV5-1,TGCGCCAGCACATCAACGACGGCGGGAGTGGGGGATACGCAGTATTTT,CASTSTTAGVGDTQYF
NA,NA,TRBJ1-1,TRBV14,TGTGCCAGCAGCCAAGTTGCGGGACGGACTGAAGCTTTCTTT,CASSQVAGRTEAFF
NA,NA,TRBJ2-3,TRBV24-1,TGTGCCACCCAAAGTAGCGCAAATACGCAGTATTTT,CATQSSANTQYF
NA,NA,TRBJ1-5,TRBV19,TGTGCCAGCTCCACAGGGAATCAGCCCCAGCATTTT,CASSTGNQPQHF
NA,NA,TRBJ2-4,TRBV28,TGTGCCAGCAGTTTTGGGGGGAGGAACATTCAGTACTTC,CASSFGGRNIQYF
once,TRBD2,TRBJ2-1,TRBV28,TGTGCCAGCAGTCCTAGCGGGAGAAGTAATGAGCAGTTCTTC,CASSPSGRSNEQFF
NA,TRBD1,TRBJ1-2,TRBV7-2,TGTGCCAGCAGCGCCAGGGACAGGAGCTTCTATGGCTACACCTTC,CASSARDRSFYGYTF